The clone carrying this TCR beta chain was observed a handful of times. The antigen is unknown. V dropped 6 bases and J dropped 10 bases, with 13 bases sitting between them. Germline CDR1 KGHSH, CDR2 LQKENI. CDR3 length equals 13 residues. The sample originates from a study of CD8 T cells in ankylosing spondylitis. TCRdb fed the 5' RACE reads into MiXCR, producing one record per CDR3 protein. This sample has 150,000 to 200,000 distinct CDR3 sequences; around 10% occur once, and the top ten carry 29%. Study results and caveats: Fewer than 10 highly homologous variants made up a TCR beta motif that seemed to typify ankylosing spondylitis blood.

The receptor was isolated from a male donor with ankylosing spondylitis or in good health (not recorded which). Sequences were obtained from blood, either unsorted or a sorted T cell fraction (not recorded which). This rearrangement joins TRBV18 to TRBJ1-6; TRBD1 is a possible D gene (5 bases). The CDR3 is CASSATEQSPLHF. Written as DNA, the CDR3 is TGTGCCAGCTCCGCGACAGAACAATCACCCCTCCACTTT.